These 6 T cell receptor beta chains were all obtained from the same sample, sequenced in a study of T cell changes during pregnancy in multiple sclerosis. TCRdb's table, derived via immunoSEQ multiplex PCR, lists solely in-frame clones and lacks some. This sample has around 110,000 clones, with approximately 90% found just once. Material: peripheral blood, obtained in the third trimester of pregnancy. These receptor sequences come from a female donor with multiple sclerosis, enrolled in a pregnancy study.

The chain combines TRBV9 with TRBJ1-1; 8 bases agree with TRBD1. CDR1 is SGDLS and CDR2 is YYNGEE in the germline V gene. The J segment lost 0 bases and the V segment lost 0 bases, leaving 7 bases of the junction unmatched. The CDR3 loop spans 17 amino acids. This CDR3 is CASSVAAGGGVNTEAFF. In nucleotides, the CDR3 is TGTGCCAGCAGCGTAGCTGCAGGGGGCGGGGTGAACACTGAAGCTTTCTTT.

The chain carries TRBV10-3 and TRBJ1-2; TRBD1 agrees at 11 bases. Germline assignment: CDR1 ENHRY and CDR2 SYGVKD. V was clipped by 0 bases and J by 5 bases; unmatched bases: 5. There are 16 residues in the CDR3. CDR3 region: CAISESGQGDEYGYTF. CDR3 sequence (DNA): TGTGCCATCAGTGAGTCGGGACAGGGGGATGAGTATGGCTACACCTTC.

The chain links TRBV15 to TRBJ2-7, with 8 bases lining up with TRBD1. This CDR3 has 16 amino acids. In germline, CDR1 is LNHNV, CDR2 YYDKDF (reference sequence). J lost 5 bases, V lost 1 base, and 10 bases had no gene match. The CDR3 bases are TGTGCCACCAGCAGAGGACAAGGACAGGGTGCCCACGAGCAGTACTTC. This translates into CATSRGQGQGAHEQYF.

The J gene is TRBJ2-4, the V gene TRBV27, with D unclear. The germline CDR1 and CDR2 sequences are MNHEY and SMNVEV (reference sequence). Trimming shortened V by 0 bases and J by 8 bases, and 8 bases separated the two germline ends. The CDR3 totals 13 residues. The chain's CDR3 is CASSLSSVDIQYF. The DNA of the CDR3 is TGTGCCAGCAGTTTATCGAGCGTGGACATTCAGTACTTC.

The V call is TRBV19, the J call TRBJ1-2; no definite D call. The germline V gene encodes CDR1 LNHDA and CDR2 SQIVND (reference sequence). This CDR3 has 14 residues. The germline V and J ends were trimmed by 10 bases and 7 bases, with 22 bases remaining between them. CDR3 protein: CATLPGHPLGGYTF. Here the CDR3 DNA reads TGTGCCACCCTTCCGGGTCACCCACTCGGTGGCTACACCTTC.

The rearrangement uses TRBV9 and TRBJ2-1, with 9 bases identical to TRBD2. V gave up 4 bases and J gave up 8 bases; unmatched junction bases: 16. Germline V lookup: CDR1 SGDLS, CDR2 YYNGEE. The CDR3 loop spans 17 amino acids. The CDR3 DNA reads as TGTGCCAGCAGCTTCTCGCCCGCGGGAGGGATATATGATGAGCAGTTCTTC. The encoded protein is CASSFSPAGGIYDEQFF.